This T cell receptor beta chain was captured by sequencing in a study of T cell responses to AZD1222 COVID-19 vaccine. Study outcomes and limitations: It should be noted that donors were predominantly white British and more often female, and clonal diversity was possibly underestimated. Reportedly, close to half of spike-specific TCRs are directed against unmutated variant regions.

The repertoire was sequenced with immunoSEQ multiplex PCR; TCRdb's copy has only in-frame clones and lacks some. Of roughly 110,000 clones in the sample, roughly 90% were seen once. The V and J ends lost 3 bases and 12 bases respectively, with 13 bases between them. CDR3 length equals 12 residues. Germline CDR1 and CDR2: SGHDT and YYEEEE. As for this clone: Its antigen is unknown.

Sequencing used peripheral blood, obtained on day 0 of AZD1222 vaccination. This TCR derives from an adult in good health. This chain joins TRBV5-6 and TRBJ2-1, with D possibly being TRBD1 (5 bases). In nucleotides, the CDR3 is TGTGCCAGCAGCTCCGTAGGGGCTGGGCAGTTCTTC. Amino acids: CASSSVGAGQFF.